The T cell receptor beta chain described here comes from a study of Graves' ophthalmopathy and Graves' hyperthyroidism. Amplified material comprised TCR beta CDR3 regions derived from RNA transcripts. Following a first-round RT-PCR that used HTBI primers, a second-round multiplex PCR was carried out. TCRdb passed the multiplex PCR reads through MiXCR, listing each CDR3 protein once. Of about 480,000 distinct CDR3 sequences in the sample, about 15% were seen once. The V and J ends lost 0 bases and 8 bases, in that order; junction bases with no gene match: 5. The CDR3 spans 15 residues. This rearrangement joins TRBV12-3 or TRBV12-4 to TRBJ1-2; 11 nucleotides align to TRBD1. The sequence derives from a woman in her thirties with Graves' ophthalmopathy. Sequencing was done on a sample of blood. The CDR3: CASSLAPGQGDGYTF. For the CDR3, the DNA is TGTGCCAGCAGTTTAGCACCGGGACAGGGGGACGGCTACACCTTC.